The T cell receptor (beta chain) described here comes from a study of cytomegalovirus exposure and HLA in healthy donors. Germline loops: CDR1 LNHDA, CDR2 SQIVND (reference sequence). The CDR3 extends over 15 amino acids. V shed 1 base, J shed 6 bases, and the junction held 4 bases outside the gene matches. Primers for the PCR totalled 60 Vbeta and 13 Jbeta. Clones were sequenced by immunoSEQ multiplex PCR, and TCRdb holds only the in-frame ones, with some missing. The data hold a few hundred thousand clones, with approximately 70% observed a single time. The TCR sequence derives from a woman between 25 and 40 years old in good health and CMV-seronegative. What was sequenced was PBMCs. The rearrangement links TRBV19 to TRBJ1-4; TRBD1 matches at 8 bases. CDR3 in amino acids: CASSIGTGLDEKLFF. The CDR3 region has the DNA TGTGCCAGTAGTATAGGGACAGGGCTGGATGAAAAACTGTTTTTT.